This T cell receptor beta chain is drawn from a study of naive and memory T cell subsets. Germline V gene data show CDR1 as MDHEN and CDR2 as SYDVKM. The CDR3 covers 14 residues. V lost 6 bases and J lost 7; bases outside the gene matches: 5. Details on this clonotype: Antigen: not known.

Regarding the study as a whole: TCR abundance followed a power law differing between naive and memory subsets. RNA-based TCR counts may shift with T cell activation and differentiation.

An equimolar mix of two oligonucleotides served as the beta constant-region primer for TRBC1 and TRBC2. MiXCR, applied by TCRdb to the UMI-ligation and nested PCR reads, yields one record per CDR3 protein. This table holds about 85,000 distinct CDR3 sequences, approximately 14% found once. V usage is TRBV28 and J usage is TRBJ1-6; 8 bases map to TRBD1. Sequencing was done on a sample of central memory CD4+ T cells from blood. This receptor was identified in a human donor in good health. Written as DNA, the CDR3 is TGTGCCAGCAGGATGACAGGGGACAATTCACCCCTCCACTTT. It is translated as CASRMTGDNSPLHF.